One sample yielded the 23 T cell receptor beta chains listed below, sequenced in a study of T-cell reconstitution after alpha-beta-depleted transplantation in children. Preparing the TCRbeta library involved the use of unique molecular identifiers. TCRdb re-derived calls from the PCR reads in MiXCR, one entry per CDR3 protein. The top ten hold just under 7.5% of the sample, which has hundreds of thousands of distinct CDR3 sequences, 10% seen once. Sample: PBMCs, taken before TCRalphabeta/CD19-depleted stem cell transplant. Receptors were obtained from a boy under three years old with acute myeloid leukemia, due to receive a stem cell transplant.

This rearrangement joins TRBV7-3 to TRBJ1-2, with 8 positions matching TRBD1. The CDR3 consists of 14 residues. Germline CDR1 SGHTA, CDR2 FQGTGA. V was pared by 5 bases and J by 4 bases, with 6 bases of the junction left unmatched. The CDR3 protein is CASSASGTGYGYTF. DNA of the CDR3: TGTGCCAGCAGCGCCTCCGGGACAGGCTATGGCTACACCTTC. The full variable domain, completed using reference TRBV7-3 and TRBJ1-2, is GAGVSQTPSNKVTEKGKYVELRCDPISGHTALYWYRQSLGQGPEFLIYFQGTGAADDSGLPNDRFFAVRPEGSVSTLKIQRTERGDSAVYLCASSASGTGYGYTFGSGTRLTVV.

The chain has TRBV23-1 and TRBJ2-7; D may be TRBD1 (5 bases). TRBV23-1 carries the ORF label, with uncertain function. Deletions cut 5 bases from V and 6 bases from J, with 35 bases between. This CDR3 contains 20 residues. The CDR3 loop reads CASSTQRCGQVPLYSGEQYF. For the CDR3, the DNA is TGCGCCAGCAGTACTCAGCGTTGTGGACAAGTCCCTCTTTATTCGGGCGAGCAGTACTTC.

This clonotype has just a few counts. This chain uses TRBV27 with TRBJ2-4; 8 bases are a match to TRBD2. This CDR3 is 17 amino acids long. J was trimmed by 2 bases and V by 5 bases; bases with no gene match: 11. Germline-derived CDR1 and CDR2 are MNHEY and SMNVEV (reference sequence). CDR3 sequence: CASSPDLAGISKNIQYF. The CDR3 bases are TGTGCCAGCAGTCCCGATCTAGCGGGTATCTCCAAAAACATTCAGTACTTC.

This clonotype came up many times. This chain connects TRBV2 to TRBJ1-5; the D is unclear. Germline-derived CDR1 and CDR2 are SNHLY and FYNNEI. The CDR3 is made up of 15 amino acids. Trimming took 5 bases from V and 2 from J, leaving 13 bases between them. DNA of the CDR3: TGTGCCAGCAGTCTTGAGGGCGGAGGCAATCAGCCCCAGCATTTT. Translated: CASSLEGGGNQPQHF.

This clonotype was seen ten or more times. The rearrangement joins TRBV29-1 to TRBJ1-2, with D perhaps TRBD1 (6 bases). The CDR3 consists of 13 residues. V lost 6 bases, J lost 1 base, and 12 bases lay in between. CDR1 and CDR2 from the germline V gene are SQVTM and ANQGSEA. For the CDR3, the DNA is TGCAGCGTACCCCAGGGGATTAACTATGGCTACACCTTC. Protein sequence: CSVPQGINYGYTF.

This clonotype was found many times. The rearrangement links TRBV7-9 to TRBJ2-5; 8 positions agree with TRBD1. Germline values: CDR1 SEHNR, CDR2 FQNEAQ (reference sequence). This CDR3 comprises 16 residues. V shed 1 base and J 5 bases; nucleotides not matched to a gene: 9. CDR3 coding DNA: TGTGCCAGCAGCTTAGTTCCGGACAGGGCACGGGAGACCCAGTACTTC. Translation: CASSLVPDRARETQYF.

This clonotype was observed at least ten times. The rearrangement links TRBV28 to TRBJ2-7; D is ambiguous. This CDR3 is built from 11 residues. Germline assignment: CDR1 MDHEN and CDR2 SYDVKM. The ends were cut back, 3 bases at V and 4 bases at J, with 4 bases in the middle. The CDR3 nucleotides are TGTGCCAGCAGTTTGTGGTACGAGCAGTACTTC. As protein: CASSLWYEQYF.

This clonotype has a count of ten or more. The chain employs TRBV4-3 and TRBJ2-3, with D tentatively TRBD1 or TRBD2 (7 bases each). The CDR3 spans 17 residues. The V gene lost 1 base and the J gene lost 6 bases, with 20 bases spanning the gap. Germline V gene lookup returns CDR1 LGHNA and CDR2 YSLEER. In nucleotides, the CDR3 is TGCGCCAGCAGCCAAGGGCGAGCGGGGCCACAGGGGGATACGCAGTATTTT. It codes for CASSQGRAGPQGDTQYF.

The chain is built from TRBV18 and TRBJ2-5; possibly TRBD1 or TRBD2 for D (5 bases each). Germline lookup yields CDR1 KGHSH and CDR2 LQKENI. The CDR3 is 15 residues long. Trimming pared 1 base from V and 1 base from J, leaving 10 bases between. The CDR3 region has the DNA TGTGCCAGCTCACCACGGGGGAAGGGCCAAGAGACCCAGTACTTC. Translation gives CASSPRGKGQETQYF.

This clonotype has at least ten counts. The chain carries TRBV29-1 and TRBJ1-1; D is perhaps TRBD1 (5 bases). V was clipped by 3 bases and J by 7 bases, with 9 bases between them. The CDR3 spans 11 residues. Germline assignment: CDR1 SQVTM and CDR2 ANQGSEA. The CDR3: CSVENGGEAFF. The DNA of the CDR3 is TGCAGCGTTGAGAATGGGGGTGAAGCTTTCTTT.

This clonotype was recorded many times. The V and J genes are TRBV12-3 or TRBV12-4 and TRBJ2-3; the match to TRBD2 covers 13 bases. The CDR3 covers 17 residues. Trimming took 2 bases from V and 2 from J; bases not matched to a gene: 4. The CDR3 loop is CASSLPGLAGATDTQYF. The CDR3 DNA reads as TGTGCCAGCAGTTTACCCGGACTAGCGGGGGCCACAGATACGCAGTATTTT.

This clonotype showed up many times. V is TRBV28 and J is TRBJ1-6; the D is unclear. CDR1 is MDHEN and CDR2 is SYDVKM in the germline V gene. Trimming stripped 6 bases from V and 1 base from J, with 13 bases between. The CDR3 has 16 residues. The CDR3 here is CASREPRVSYNSPLHF. The CDR3 nucleotides are TGTGCCAGCAGGGAACCTAGGGTATCCTATAATTCACCCCTCCACTTT.

This clonotype was recorded many times. This rearrangement joins TRBV20-1 to TRBJ2-1, with TRBD2 identical over 7 bases. The CDR3 is 14 amino acids. Germline values: CDR1 DFQATT, CDR2 SNEGSKA (reference sequence). The junction had 12 bases not matched to a gene; V was cut back by 7 bases and J by 6 bases. The CDR3 bases are TGCAGTGTACACCGGGGGGAGGTCGGCAATGAGCAGTTCTTC. This encodes CSVHRGEVGNEQFF.

This clonotype came up many times. J is TRBJ2-2 and V is TRBV2; D not certain. The CDR3 is 15 amino acids. Trimming took off 5 bases at V and 0 bases at J, with 10 bases between the two ends. Germline loops: CDR1 SNHLY, CDR2 FYNNEI. DNA of the CDR3: TGTGCCAGCAGTCCATCCGCCACGAACACCGGGGAGCTGTTTTTT. Translated: CASSPSATNTGELFF.

This clonotype has ten or more counts. The rearrangement joins TRBV3-1 to TRBJ1-2; D may be TRBD1 (5 bases). The CDR3 totals 13 residues. Deletions cut 5 bases from V and 2 bases from J, with 9 bases between. CDR1 is LGHDT and CDR2 is YNNKEL in the germline V gene (reference sequence). The CDR3 DNA follows: TGTGCCAGCAGCTCTTGGACAAACTATGGCTACACCTTC. Its translation is CASSSWTNYGYTF.

In its sample, this clonotype was seen many times. The genes are TRBV6-1 and TRBJ2-4; D remains unclear. Trimming left V 6 bases short and J 4 bases short, with 16 bases between. This CDR3 region has 15 residues. Germline V gene sequence: CDR1 MNHNS, CDR2 SASEGT. CDR3 DNA: TGTGCCAGCAGACGCAGTGCGGCCTGGAAAAACATTCAGTACTTC. Amino acids: CASRRSAAWKNIQYF.

There are many counts of this clonotype. The gene calls are TRBV7-2 and TRBJ1-5, with unresolved D. The germline V and J ends were trimmed by 2 bases and 3 bases, with 5 bases remaining between them. The CDR3 totals 13 residues. Germline CDR1 SGHTA, CDR2 FQGNSA. The CDR3 loop reads CASSLTVNQPQHF. In DNA form, the CDR3 reads TGTGCCAGCAGCTTAACAGTCAATCAGCCCCAGCATTTT.

J is TRBJ1-5 and V is TRBV5-8; perhaps TRBD1 as D (6 bases). V was shortened by 4 bases and J by 1 base, with 15 bases between the two germline ends. This CDR3 spans 16 amino acids. Germline CDR1 reads SGHTS; CDR2 reads YDEGEE. For the CDR3, the DNA is TGTGCCAGCAGCCCCTTGTCGGGGGCGAGCAATCAGCCCCAGCATTTT. Translating it yields CASSPLSGASNQPQHF.

This clonotype showed up many times. The chain carries TRBV18 and TRBJ2-1, with 9 bases identical to TRBD1. Germline V gene data show CDR1 as KGHSH and CDR2 as LQKENI. CDR3 length: 15 amino acids. V dropped 0 bases and J dropped 8; count of bases not matched to a gene: 5. The CDR3 DNA follows: TGTGCCAGCTCACCACCGGACAGGGGTTTGGATGAGCAGTTCTTC. Its protein product is CASSPPDRGLDEQFF.

This clonotype was recorded many times. V and J are TRBV7-2 and TRBJ2-1; 7 positions agree with TRBD2. The CDR3 runs 17 residues. V gave up 2 bases and J gave up 2 bases; unmatched junction bases: 9. Germline V gene data show CDR1 as SGHTA and CDR2 as FQGNSA. The CDR3 DNA is TGTGCCAGCAGCTTAATCCCTCGGGGGGTCCCCTACAATGAGCAGTTCTTC. It codes for CASSLIPRGVPYNEQFF.

This clonotype was observed many times. This chain uses TRBV3-1 with TRBJ2-7; 7 positions agree with TRBD1. Germline V gives CDR1 LGHDT, CDR2 YNNKEL (reference sequence). V gave up 5 bases and J gave up 2 bases; unmatched junction bases: 21. This CDR3 has 19 amino acids. As DNA, the CDR3 is TGTGCCAGCAGCTCCAACTTGGGCTTAATGACAGGGAAAACCTACGAGCAGTACTTC. Protein: CASSSNLGLMTGKTYEQYF.

This clonotype was seen only a few times. The chain recombines TRBV24-1 with TRBJ1-6; a weak D match, TRBD1 (5 bases). V was cut by 7 bases and J by 7 bases, with 13 bases left in between. Germline V gene sequence: CDR1 KGHDR, CDR2 SFDVKD. CDR3 length: 14 residues. CDR3 residues: CATSAGTANSPLHF. CDR3 coding DNA: TGTGCCACCAGCGCCGGGACGGCAAATTCACCCCTCCACTTT.

This clonotype was seen ten or more times. The gene calls are TRBV28 and TRBJ2-3; D call uncertain. This CDR3 has 15 amino acids. Trimming stripped 5 bases from V and 6 bases from J, with 18 bases between. Germline CDR1 and CDR2: MDHEN and SYDVKM. CDR3: CASSPPGFLGDTQYF. CDR3 DNA sequence: TGTGCCAGCAGTCCCCCCGGGTTTCTAGGGGATACGCAGTATTTT.